This TCR beta chain was obtained from a study of T-cell reconstitution after alpha-beta-depleted transplantation in children. General study results and limits: When one year had passed after transplant, most T-cell counts and diversity came from newly produced T cells.

Construction of the TCRbeta library involved unique molecular identifiers. TCRdb redid the calling of the PCR reads with MiXCR, one entry per CDR3 protein. This table has over 450,000 distinct CDR3 sequences, 8% to 11% appearing once. This clonotype was seen ten or more times. Its antigen is still unknown. This CDR3 spans 17 amino acids. V shed 4 bases and J 8 bases; nucleotides not matched to a gene: 17. Germline V CDR1 and CDR2: MDHEN, SYDVKM. This rearrangement joins TRBV28 to TRBJ2-1, with 7 bases identical to TRBD2. The sequence was collected from a child aged 2-15 years with inherited bone marrow failure, due to receive a stem cell transplant. Sequenced here: PBMCs, sampled before TCRalphabeta/CD19-depleted stem cell transplant. The CDR3, as DNA: TGTGCCAGCAGTTCCTGGGACTATCCGGCGTACGGCCATGAGCAGTTCTTC. This sequence encodes CASSSWDYPAYGHEQFF.